The rows below give T cell receptor beta chains drawn from one sample of a study of a mutant IDH1 vaccine in newly diagnosed glioma. TCRdb's table, derived via immunoSEQ multiplex PCR, lists solely in-frame clones and lacks some. The top ten hold about 5.6% of the sample, which has about 88,000 clones, 82% seen once. The material was PBMCs, obtained from a glioma patient treated with radiotherapy, temozolomide or both. The origin of the receptors is a man aged 35-49 years with glioma. Some clones in this sample may be carry-over from other donors' samples. Both conserved end residues are part of each CDR3. Fields, in order: clone size, J gene, D gene, V gene, CDR3 DNA, CDR3 protein. D genes are given only for firm matches. Not all rows give a size; the values are once, few, many and, for expanded clones, a class.

- TRBJ2-3 - TRBV5-1 TGCGCCAGCAGCCAAAGAACAGGACGAGGGGATACGCAGTATTTT CASSQRTGRGDTQYF
- TRBJ1-5 - TRBV6-6 TGTGCCAGCACCTTGGGTGGGAATCAGCCCCAGCATTTT CASTLGGNQPQHF
once TRBJ2-3 TRBD1 TRBV10-1 TGCGCCAGCAGTGAGTCAGGAAGGGGGCGAGTAGCAGATACGCAGTATTTT CASSESGRGRVADTQYF
- TRBJ2-1 - TRBV5-1 TGCGCCAGCAGCTCCGGACAGTCCTACAATGAGCAGTTCTTC CASSSGQSYNEQFF
- TRBJ2-3 - TRBV5-3 TGTGCCAGAAGCCGGACGGGACCTTGCACAGATACGCAGTATTTT CARSRTGPCTDTQYF
- TRBJ2-5 TRBD2 TRBV5-4 TGTGCCAGCAGCTTCGGAGCGGGGGGGCGAGAGACCCAGTACTTC CASSFGAGGRETQYF
many TRBJ2-5 - TRBV5-1 TGCGCCAGCACCGAAAATAGCCGGGAGACCCAGTACTTC CASTENSRETQYF
- TRBJ1-4 - TRBV6-5 TGTGCCAGCAGTTTGGGCCCAGGCGGGGATGAAAAACTGTTTTTT CASSLGPGGDEKLFF
- TRBJ2-3 TRBD2 TRBV4-1 TGCGCCAGCAGCCAGGAACCGCGGGGGGGCAGTGTAGATACGCAGTATTTT CASSQEPRGGSVDTQYF
few TRBJ2-3 TRBD1 TRBV19 TGTGCCAGTAGTACGACAGGGAGCACAGATACGCAGTATTTT CASSTTGSTDTQYF
- TRBJ1-6 TRBD1 TRBV2 TGTGCCAGCAGAACGACAGGGGACTATAATTCACCCCTCCACTTT CASRTTGDYNSPLHF
- TRBJ2-6 - TRBV4-1 TGCGCCAGCAGCCAAGACAGGCCGGGGGCCAACGTCCTGACTTTC CASSQDRPGANVLTF
- TRBJ1-1 TRBD1 TRBV5-1 TGCGCCAGCAGCCCGGGACAGGGGGCTTTGAACACTGAAGCTTTCTTT CASSPGQGALNTEAFF
- TRBJ2-3 - TRBV5-1 TGCGCCAGCAGCCCTGGGGGGCAGAGCACAGATACGCAGTATTTT CASSPGGQSTDTQYF
- TRBJ1-1 - TRBV2 TGTGCCAGCAGTGGTACCGCGACGGGCCCCCAAGGAGCTTTCTTT CASSGTATGPQGAFF
- TRBJ2-3 - TRBV30 TGTGCCTGGAGTGAGGGGGGAGGGTCCACAGATACGCAGTATTTT CAWSEGGGSTDTQYF
- TRBJ1-2 - TRBV19 TGTGCCAGTAATGGGGGCGGGTTGCTCTATGGCTACACCTTC CASNGGGLLYGYTF
- TRBJ1-2 - TRBV7-9 TGTGCCAGCAGCTTAGTAAACTATGGCTACACCTTC CASSLVNYGYTF
- TRBJ1-2 - TRBV6-5 TGTGCCAGCAGTTACTCCCACAGGGCTGGGTATGGCTACACCTTC CASSYSHRAGYGYTF
- TRBJ1-2 - TRBV4-2 TGTGCCAGCAGCCAAGTAGGTGTCTATGGCTACACCTTC CASSQVGVYGYTF
- TRBJ1-2 - TRBV6-5 TGTGCCAGCAGTTACTCGGCGGAATACTATGGCTACACCTTC CASSYSAEYYGYTF
- TRBJ1-2 - TRBV5-1 TGCGCCAGCAGCTGGGGGGGCGGAGGATCGGCTGGAGTGTCTCGCGGCTACACCTTC CASSWGGGGSAGVSRGYTF
- TRBJ1-6 - TRBV19 TGTGCCAGTAGGGGGGTGTCTCGGGCACCCCTCCACTTT CASRGVSRAPLHF
- TRBJ1-2 TRBD1 TRBV18 TGTGCCAGCTCACCGGGAAGGGGGCCTGGCTATGGCTACACCTTC CASSPGRGPGYGYTF
- TRBJ2-6 TRBD1 TRBV7-6 TGTGCCAGCAGCAGGGACAGGGGGCTCTTCTCTGGGGCCAACGTCCTGACTTTC CASSRDRGLFSGANVLTF
- TRBJ1-2 TRBD1 TRBV10-3 TGTGCCATCAGTGAGTTGGACAGGTTTAACTATGGCTACACCTTC CAISELDRFNYGYTF
few TRBJ1-4 - TRBV19 TGTGCCAGTAGCGCCCTTTTTAGTTGGATGATTGAAAAACTGTTTTTT CASSALFSWMIEKLFF
- TRBJ1-3 - TRBV5-8 TGTGCCAGCAGCAGGCCCCCAGGGTCTACGGGAAACACCATATATTTT CASSRPPGSTGNTIYF
- TRBJ1-2 - TRBV25-1 TGTGCCAGCAGTGCGATAACAAACTATGGCTACACCTTC CASSAITNYGYTF
- TRBJ2-2 - TRBV4-1 TGCGCCAGCAGCCAAGAGGGACGTTCGAACACCGGGGAGCTGTTTTTT CASSQEGRSNTGELFF
- TRBJ2-2 TRBD2 TRBV19 TGTGCCAGTACCCAGGGACTAGCGGGCACCGGGGAGCTGTTTTTT CASTQGLAGTGELFF
- TRBJ2-7 - TRBV5-1 TGCGCCAGCAGTGATACAGGGAGCTCCTACGAGCAGTACTTC CASSDTGSSYEQYF
- TRBJ1-5 TRBD1 TRBV15 TGTGCCACCAGCAGAGCCCAGGGGGACAATCAGCCCCAGCATTTT CATSRAQGDNQPQHF
once TRBJ1-3 - TRBV18 TGTGCCAGCTCACCAGGGGATGCGGGAAACACCATATATTTT CASSPGDAGNTIYF
- TRBJ1-4 - TRBV25-1 TGTGCCAGCAGTGACCCACATGAAAAACTGTTTTTT CASSDPHEKLFF
once TRBJ1-2 - TRBV9 TGTGCCAGCAGCGAGCTCAGGGGCTTACATGGCTACACCTTC CASSELRGLHGYTF
- TRBJ1-5 - TRBV18 TGTGCCAGCTCACCGAGTGGGGGCAATCAGCCCCAGCATTTT CASSPSGGNQPQHF
- TRBJ1-1 - TRBV28 TGTGCCAGCTCCTGGACCCGGAACACTGAAGCTTTCTTT CASSWTRNTEAFF
- TRBJ2-5 - TRBV2 TGTGCCAGCAGTGGAAGAATAAACACACAAGAGACCCAGTACTTC CASSGRINTQETQYF
- TRBJ2-7 - TRBV4-1 TGCGCCAGCAGCCAAGCACAGGGGAGGGGGAGCGAGCAGTACTTC CASSQAQGRGSEQYF
- TRBJ1-6 - TRBV6-6 TGTGCCAGCAGTTACGGTGGGAGTGCCTATAATTCACCCCTCCACTTT CASSYGGSAYNSPLHF
- TRBJ2-5 - TRBV9 TGTGCCAGCAGTTCCCTCGCGGGGACGGAGACCCAGTACTTC CASSSLAGTETQYF
- TRBJ2-1 TRBD1 TRBV29-1 TGCAGCGTTAAACTGCTCCGGGACAGCCAGTTCTTC CSVKLLRDSQFF
- TRBJ2-1 TRBD1 TRBV2 TGTGCCAGCAGTCCGGGACAGGGGTATGAGCAGTTCTTC CASSPGQGYEQFF
- TRBJ2-7 TRBD2 TRBV27 TGTGCCAGCAGACTAGCGGGGGCCTTAAACGAGCAGTACTTC CASRLAGALNEQYF